The rows below give T cell receptor beta chains drawn from one sample of a study of lymphopenia after photon versus proton radiotherapy. Libraries were prepared by immunoSEQ multiplex PCR; TCRdb keeps only in-frame clonotypes and omits some of them. The sample includes around 160,000 clones, about 85% of them seen just once. The sample here was peripheral blood, taken from a patient treated with photon-based radiotherapy. The source is a man aged 45-65 years with gastric cancer. Each CDR3 is given with its conserved first and last residue. The D gene is left open where the match is weak. Clone size, where shown, is once, few, many, or a class for clones that have expanded.

abundance	v_gene	j_gene	d_gene	CDR3nt	CDR3aa
-	TRBV12-5	TRBJ1-1	-	TGTGCTAGTGGTTTGGCGCTGAACACTGAAGCTTTCTTT	CASGLALNTEAFF
-	TRBV7-2	TRBJ2-3	TRBD2	TGTGCCAGCAGCTTAGGGCGGGAGGCAGATACGCAGTATTTT	CASSLGREADTQYF
-	TRBV28	TRBJ1-5	TRBD1	TGTGCCAGCAGGCCCGGGACAGGGTATCAGCCCCAGCATTTT	CASRPGTGYQPQHF
-	TRBV5-1	TRBJ1-3	-	TGCGCCAGCAGCTTGGGGGCTGGAAACACCATATATTTT	CASSLGAGNTIYF
-	TRBV19	TRBJ2-7	-	TGTGCCAGTAGTATTCCTGGGGGCCACGAGCAGTACTTC	CASSIPGGHEQYF
-	TRBV5-6	TRBJ1-2	-	TGTGCCAGCAGCTTGGGGCAGAACTATGGCTACACCTTC	CASSLGQNYGYTF
-	TRBV4-2	TRBJ2-2	-	TGTGCCAGCAGCCAAGGAGGGGCGAACACCGGGGAGCTGTTTTTT	CASSQGGANTGELFF
-	TRBV9	TRBJ2-7	TRBD2	TGTGCCAGCAGCGTAGGTAGCGGGAGAACCTACGAGCAGTACTTC	CASSVGSGRTYEQYF
-	TRBV27	TRBJ2-7	TRBD1	TGTGCCAGCAGTCTGACAGGGTTAAATCCTTACGAGCAGTACTTC	CASSLTGLNPYEQYF
once	TRBV5-1	TRBJ2-3	TRBD2	TGCGCCAGCAGCTTGGCGGGTAGCGGGAGCACAGATACGCAGTATTTT	CASSLAGSGSTDTQYF
-	TRBV28	TRBJ2-1	TRBD1	TGTGCCAGCAGTTCTCAAGGGGGCCCCAATGAGCAGTTCTTC	CASSSQGGPNEQFF
-	TRBV7-9	TRBJ2-2	-	TGTGCCAGCAGCTCAGGGAACGGGGAGCTGTTTTTT	CASSSGNGELFF
once	TRBV9	TRBJ2-5	-	TGTGCCAGCAGCAGGACGGTCCAAGAGACCCAGTACTTC	CASSRTVQETQYF
-	TRBV6-1	TRBJ2-5	-	TGTGCCAGCAGTCACACAGTACAAGAGACCCAGTACTTC	CASSHTVQETQYF
-	TRBV5-6	TRBJ2-1	-	TGTGCCAGCAGCCCGATCGCCCGGGACGCCGAGCAGTTCTTC	CASSPIARDAEQFF
-	TRBV5-1	TRBJ2-1	TRBD2	TGCGCCAGTACGGGGTCCGGGACTAGCTCCTACAATGAGCAGTTCTTC	CASTGSGTSSYNEQFF
once	TRBV30	TRBJ2-5	-	TGTGCCTGGAGCCCGGGACTCCCAGAGACCCAGTACTTC	CAWSPGLPETQYF
-	TRBV25-1	TRBJ2-1	TRBD2	TGTGCCAGCAGGTTAGCGGGATCCTACAATGAGCAGTTCTTC	CASRLAGSYNEQFF
-	TRBV10-3	TRBJ1-3	TRBD1	TGTGCCACCTCGGGACAGAACTCTGGAAACACCATATATTTT	CATSGQNSGNTIYF
-	TRBV6-4	TRBJ1-1	TRBD1	TGTGCCAGCAGGATAGACAGGGGGGGGGACACTGAAGCTTTCTTT	CASRIDRGGDTEAFF
-	TRBV6-1	TRBJ1-1	-	TGTGCCAGCAGATGGGACGGGAACACTGAAGCTTTCTTT	CASRWDGNTEAFF
-	TRBV19	TRBJ2-7	TRBD2	TGTGCCAGTAGTATGACTAGCGGGAGTGGATACGAGCAGTACTTC	CASSMTSGSGYEQYF